The 27 T cell receptor beta chains below were found in one sample sequenced in a study of blood T cell repertoires in COVID-19 (dated by TCRdb to about 2020). The library came from the immunoSEQ multiplex PCR assay. TCRdb mirrors the immuneACCESS table, restricted to in-frame sequences. Some clones are absent from its copies; in checked studies, under half trace to an unresolved V gene, and the reason for the others is unknown. The sample table contains 50,000 to 65,000 clones; only one count was recorded for about 87% of them. The leading ten clones occupy roughly 1% of the sample. The specimen sequenced was peripheral blood. The receptors were sampled from a man in his 70s with acute or convalescent COVID-19.

The chain uses TRBV5-1 and TRBJ1-2; 7 positions match TRBD1. Germline values: CDR1 SGHRS, CDR2 YFSETQ. The CDR3 contains 13 residues. The V gene end was trimmed by 4 bases and the J gene end by 8 bases; junction bases not matched to a gene: 8. Here the CDR3 DNA reads TGCGCCAGCAGCCCAGGGGGTCCCGGGGGCTACACCTTC. Its translation: CASSPGGPGGYTF.

This clone appeared a few times. The chain links TRBV11-2 to TRBJ1-3, with 10 bases aligning to TRBD1. Looked up from germline, CDR1 is SGHAT and CDR2 is FQNNGV. The CDR3 runs 15 residues. The ends lost 3 bases at V and 7 bases at J; junction bases unmatched: 6. For the CDR3, the DNA is TGTGCCAGCAGCTTCCCTCCGGGACAGGGGAACACCATATATTTT. It is translated as CASSFPPGQGNTIYF.

This chain joins TRBV6-5 and TRBJ2-2, with D possibly matching TRBD1 (6 bases). Germline values: CDR1 MNHEY, CDR2 SVGAGI. V was cut by 6 bases and J by 1 base, with 12 bases left in between. This CDR3 comprises 15 residues. CDR3 sequence reads: CASRPGQLNTGELFF. The CDR3 region has the DNA TGTGCCAGCAGGCCCGGACAGCTGAACACCGGGGAGCTGTTTTTT.

The V gene is TRBV9, the J gene TRBJ1-5; a possible D gene is TRBD1 (5 bases). CDR3 size: 15 residues. Germline V lookup: CDR1 SGDLS, CDR2 YYNGEE. Trimming stripped 0 bases from V and 7 bases from J, with 14 bases between. DNA for the CDR3: TGTGCCAGCAGCGTAGATGACAGTAAATGGCAGCCCCAGCATTTT. Translation gives CASSVDDSKWQPQHF.

The J gene is TRBJ2-3, the V gene TRBV28; 9 bases match TRBD1. The J segment lost 2 bases and the V segment lost 6 bases, leaving 6 bases of the junction unmatched. The CDR3 covers 15 residues. The germline CDR1 and CDR2 sequences are MDHEN and SYDVKM. CDR3 region: CASSTTGGNTDTQYF. CDR3 coding DNA: TGTGCCAGCAGCACGACAGGGGGTAACACAGATACGCAGTATTTT.

The chain has TRBV5-4 and TRBJ2-7, with TRBD2 matching over 7 bases. With 7 bases clipped from V and 6 bases from J, the junction kept 13 bases outside the gene matches. Per germline, CDR1 SGHNT and CDR2 YYREEE (reference sequence). This CDR3 spans 14 amino acids. CDR3 in amino acids: CASPTRGEVFEQYF. The CDR3 DNA sequence: TGTGCCAGCCCCACCCGGGGGGAGGTTTTCGAGCAGTACTTC.

The rearrangement links TRBV29-1 to TRBJ2-7; the D gene is possibly TRBD1 (7 bases). The ends were cut back, 3 bases at V and 2 bases at J, with 17 bases in the middle. This CDR3 comprises 15 residues. The germline gives CDR1 SQVTM, CDR2 ANQGSEA. This CDR3 reads CSVDLGGRGTYEQYF. CDR3 in DNA: TGCAGCGTTGACCTAGGGGGCCGGGGGACCTACGAGCAGTACTTC.

V gene TRBV5-1 combines with J gene TRBJ2-2; D possibly corresponds to TRBD1 (5 bases). V shed 4 bases and J shed 7 bases, with 11 bases lying between them. Germline loops: CDR1 SGHRS, CDR2 YFSETQ. The CDR3 is 13 amino acids. Written as DNA, the CDR3 is TGCGCCAGCAGCCTACAGGCGGACGGGGAGCTGTTTTTT. This translates into CASSLQADGELFF.

V gene TRBV10-3 combines with J gene TRBJ2-7, with 10 positions matching TRBD2. CDR3 length: 15 amino acids. The J segment lost 3 bases and the V segment lost 3 bases, leaving 5 bases of the junction unmatched. The germline gives CDR1 ENHRY, CDR2 SYGVKD. In DNA, the CDR3 is TGTGCCATCAGTGACCCTAGCGGGGGAATCTACGAGCAGTACTTC. Residues: CAISDPSGGIYEQYF.

CDR3 DNA sequence: TGTGCCAGTGGGGGACAGGTCTCTGGGGCCAACGTCCTGACTTTC. Its protein product is CASGGQVSGANVLTF. J is TRBJ2-6 and V is TRBV7-9; 8 bases are shared with TRBD1. The V gene's germline CDR1 is SEHNR and CDR2 FQNEAQ (reference sequence). CDR3 length: 15 residues. V was pared by 9 bases and J by 0 bases, with 4 bases of the junction left unmatched.

V and J are TRBV9 and TRBJ2-5; 10 bases are shared with TRBD2. CDR1 is SGDLS and CDR2 is YYNGEE in the germline V gene. V trimming: 4 bases; J trimming: 5 bases; junction bases outside the gene matches: 11. The CDR3 has 16 amino acids. DNA for the CDR3: TGTGCCAGCAGCCCCCGGGTAGCGGGAGGTGGGGAGACCCAGTACTTC. Protein: CASSPRVAGGGETQYF.

The rearrangement links TRBV5-1 to TRBJ2-2, with D tentatively TRBD1 (6 bases). CDR1 is SGHRS, CDR2 YFSETQ, per germline. The V end lost 0 bases, the J end lost 3 bases, and 9 bases lay between the germline ends. The CDR3 has 15 residues. The DNA of the CDR3 is TGCGCCAGCAGCTTGGTGGGGGCCTACACCGGGGAGCTGTTTTTT. It specifies CASSLVGAYTGELFF.

J is TRBJ2-6 and V is TRBV5-1, with D maybe TRBD2 (6 bases). The CDR3 sequence is 18 residues long. Trimming removed 6 bases at V and 1 base at J, with 20 bases between. Per germline, CDR1 SGHRS and CDR2 YFSETQ. CDR3 nucleotide sequence: TGCGCCAGCAAGCTTGGAGGGGAGTTGGGGTCTGGGGCCAACGTCCTGACTTTC. This sequence encodes CASKLGGELGSGANVLTF.

This chain connects TRBV6-1 to TRBJ1-5; a weak D match, TRBD1 (5 bases). The V and J ends lost 2 bases and 4 bases respectively, with 9 bases between them. Germline V gene sequence: CDR1 MNHNS, CDR2 SASEGT. This CDR3 has 14 amino acids. The CDR3 nucleotides are TGTGCCAGCAGTGAAAGCGGGGGTAATCAGCCCCAGCATTTT. Protein: CASSESGGNQPQHF.

This clone was seen once. This chain links TRBV3-1 (or the pseudogene TRBV3-2) with TRBJ1-1, with D hard to call. Per germline, CDR1 LGHDT and CDR2 YNNKEL (reference sequence). The V gene lost 0 bases and the J gene lost 5 bases, with 7 bases spanning the gap. CDR3 length: 13 amino acids. The CDR3 spells CASSQEARTEAFF. CDR3 sequence (DNA): TGTGCCAGCAGCCAAGAAGCCAGGACTGAAGCTTTCTTT.

V and J are TRBV10-3 and TRBJ2-1, with TRBD2 as a possible D gene (6 bases). Germline V gene sequence: CDR1 ENHRY, CDR2 SYGVKD. The CDR3 runs to 14 residues. The V and J ends lost 6 bases and 2 bases respectively, with 11 bases between them. As DNA, the CDR3 is TGTGCCATCAGGGGGGACTCGACCTACAATGAGCAGTTCTTC. Translating it yields CAIRGDSTYNEQFF.

This clone was recorded once. This rearrangement joins TRBV5-1 to TRBJ2-1; D remains unclear. The CDR3 has 14 amino acids. Germline V CDR1 and CDR2: SGHRS, YFSETQ. Between the trimmed V and J ends, which lost 0 bases and 8 bases, there was a span of 12 bases. In nucleotides, the CDR3 is TGCGCCAGCAGCTTGGCCTTTGACTTTGATGAGCAGTTCTTC. It yields the protein CASSLAFDFDEQFF.

The chain is built from TRBV3-1 (or the pseudogene TRBV3-2) and TRBJ2-2, with D hard to call. This CDR3 comprises 15 residues. Trimming left V 3 bases short and J 5 bases short, with 13 bases between. CDR1 and CDR2 from the germline V gene are LGHDT and YNNKEL (reference sequence). The CDR3 coding sequence is TGTGCCAGCAGCCAGGAGAACTATCTTACCGGGGAGCTGTTTTTT. This encodes CASSQENYLTGELFF.

This chain joins TRBV5-6 and TRBJ2-3, with a weak D call TRBD2 (6 bases). Per germline, CDR1 SGHDT and CDR2 YYEEEE. This CDR3 comprises 17 residues. Trimming removed 2 bases from V and 0 bases from J, with 16 bases in between. The CDR3: CASSLRLMAGSTDTQYF. CDR3 DNA sequence: TGTGCCAGCAGCTTAAGGTTAATGGCGGGGAGCACAGATACGCAGTATTTT. Filled out from reference TRBV5-6 and TRBJ2-3, the complete variable domain reads DAGVTQSPTHLIKTRGQQVTLRCSPKSGHDTVSWYQQALGQGPQFIFQYYEEEERQRGNFPDRFSGHQFPNYSSELNVNALLLGDSALYLCASSLRLMAGSTDTQYFGPGTRLTVL.

The gene calls are TRBV2 and TRBJ2-2; 8 bases align to TRBD2. Germline trimming cut 8 bases from V and 2 bases from J; bases unmatched to any gene: 13. Germline assignment: CDR1 SNHLY and CDR2 FYNNEI. This CDR3 is built from 17 residues. CDR3: CASSWGVLADNTGELFF. In DNA form, the CDR3 reads TGTGCCAGCTCGTGGGGGGTACTAGCGGATAACACCGGGGAGCTGTTTTTT.

CDR3 nucleotides: TGTGCCAGCAGTCGGTTCGGGGGTGGTGCCGGGGAGCTGTTTTTT. Translated, it gives CASSRFGGGAGELFF. J is TRBJ2-2 and V is TRBV11-3; D possibly corresponds to TRBD2 (6 bases). Trimming took 6 bases from V and 6 from J, leaving 17 bases between them. The CDR3 length is 15 residues. CDR1 is SGHNT, CDR2 YENEEA, per germline.

The chain couples TRBV9 to TRBJ2-7; 7 bases are shared with TRBD1. The V and J ends lost 3 bases and 11 bases, in that order; junction bases with no gene match: 5. The CDR3 is 11 residues long. The germline V gene has CDR1 SGDLS and CDR2 YYNGEE. CDR3 in amino acids: CASSEGQSKYF. The CDR3 DNA is TGTGCCAGCAGCGAGGGACAGTCGAAGTACTTC.

The V call is TRBV5-1, the J call TRBJ2-7; 8 bases align to TRBD1. The CDR3 has 15 residues. Germline assignment: CDR1 SGHRS and CDR2 YFSETQ. The trim removed 0 bases at V and 0 bases at J, leaving 2 bases unmatched. This CDR3 is CASSLGQGPSYEQYF. DNA for the CDR3: TGCGCCAGCAGCTTGGGACAGGGGCCCTCCTACGAGCAGTACTTC.

The chain couples TRBV29-1 to TRBJ2-7; 7 nucleotides align to TRBD1. This CDR3 has 12 amino acids. V was pared by 4 bases and J by 6 bases, with 6 bases of the junction left unmatched. The germline CDR1 and CDR2 sequences are SQVTM and ANQGSEA. DNA for the CDR3: TGCAGCGTTGGGTCTAGGGGGCTCGAGCAGTACTTC. Translated, it gives CSVGSRGLEQYF.

The rearrangement links TRBV28 to TRBJ1-5, with D maybe TRBD1 (5 bases). Germline lookup yields CDR1 MDHEN and CDR2 SYDVKM. Between the trimmed V and J ends, which lost 1 base and 3 bases, there was a span of 10 bases. The CDR3 has 15 residues. CDR3 amino acids: CASSLLGLPNQPQHF. The CDR3 bases are TGTGCCAGCAGTTTATTGGGACTGCCCAATCAGCCCCAGCATTTT. The variable domain in full, completed from reference TRBV28 and TRBJ1-5, reads DVKVTQSSRYLVKRTGEKVFLECVQDMDHENMFWYRQDPGLGLRLIYFSYDVKMKEKGDIPEGYSVSREKKERFSLILESASTNQTSMYLCASSLLGLPNQPQHFGDGTRLSIL.

This chain connects TRBV11-1 to TRBJ2-3, with 9 bases identical to TRBD2. J lost 0 bases, V lost 4 bases, and 2 bases had no gene match. CDR3 size: 15 residues. Germline CDR1 reads SGHAT; CDR2 reads FQDESV (reference sequence). The CDR3 here is CASSSSGESTDTQYF. The CDR3 coding sequence is TGTGCCAGCAGCTCTAGCGGGGAAAGCACAGATACGCAGTATTTT.

Only one count was recorded for this clone. The chain uses TRBV28 and TRBJ2-1, with a possible D match to TRBD1 (6 bases). The germline CDR1 and CDR2 sequences are MDHEN and SYDVKM. The CDR3 is made up of 15 amino acids. The V end lost 6 bases, the J end lost 6 bases, and 18 bases lay between the germline ends. Here the CDR3 DNA reads TGTGCCAGCAGCCAGGGGTCAGTCGAATCCAATGAGCAGTTCTTC. It codes for CASSQGSVESNEQFF. The variable domain in full, with the rest retrieved from reference TRBV28 and TRBJ2-1, is DVKVTQSSRYLVKRTGEKVFLECVQDMDHENMFWYRQDPGLGLRLIYFSYDVKMKEKGDIPEGYSVSREKKERFSLILESASTNQTSMYLCASSQGSVESNEQFFGPGTRLTVL.